In this sample, the clone carrying this T cell receptor (beta chain) turned up many times. Its antigen remains unknown. TCRdb processed the reads anew with MiXCR; each CDR3 protein has one entry. The table includes approximately 200,000 distinct CDR3 sequences, 28% detected once. This entry belongs to a study of T cell repertoires in cytomegalovirus infection. Overall study: Both a matching HLA type and CMV infection were indicated by public TCR beta signatures. Findings and caveats of the study: Carriage of CMV together with the relevant HLA was identifiable through cumulative public TCR beta family frequency. The study found HLA-C-restricted CMV-specific TCR beta clonotypes dominating the ex vivo response.

V dropped 1 base and J dropped 2; count of bases not matched to a gene: 4. This CDR3 spans 16 amino acids. The germline V gene encodes CDR1 SGHVS and CDR2 FNYEAQ. The TCR originated in a human donor in good health (CMV status not recorded). Some clones in this sample may be carry-over from other donors' samples. The sequencing input was PBMCs. The V call is TRBV7-6, the J call TRBJ2-2; TRBD2 aligns across 7 bases. This CDR3 is CASSLEASGNTGELFF. The CDR3 DNA reads as TGTGCCAGCAGCTTAGAGGCTAGCGGTAACACCGGGGAGCTGTTTTTT.